This T cell receptor beta chain appears in the sequencing data of a study of shared clonotypes between healthy human individuals. V dropped 6 bases and J dropped 5; count of bases not matched to a gene: 1. Germline loops: CDR1 MNHNY, CDR2 SVGAGI (reference sequence). CDR3 length: 14 amino acids. The replicate PCRs on unsorted PBMC were given about 320 ng DNA, which is tens of thousands of T cell genomes. Assay used: immunoSEQ multiplex PCR; TCRdb lists only in-frame clones, some missing. The sample holds fewer than 500,000 clones, about 79% seen once. All donors were healthy HIV-negative adults lacking recent acute infections or vaccinations.

The specimen sequenced was PBMCs. The chain uses TRBV6-6 and TRBJ2-2; 12 nucleotides agree with TRBD2. The source is a middle-aged woman in good health. Some clones in this sample may be carry-over from other donors' samples. The CDR3 protein is CASRGTSGTGELFF. The CDR3 DNA reads TGTGCCAGCAGGGGGACTAGCGGGACCGGGGAGCTGTTTTTT.